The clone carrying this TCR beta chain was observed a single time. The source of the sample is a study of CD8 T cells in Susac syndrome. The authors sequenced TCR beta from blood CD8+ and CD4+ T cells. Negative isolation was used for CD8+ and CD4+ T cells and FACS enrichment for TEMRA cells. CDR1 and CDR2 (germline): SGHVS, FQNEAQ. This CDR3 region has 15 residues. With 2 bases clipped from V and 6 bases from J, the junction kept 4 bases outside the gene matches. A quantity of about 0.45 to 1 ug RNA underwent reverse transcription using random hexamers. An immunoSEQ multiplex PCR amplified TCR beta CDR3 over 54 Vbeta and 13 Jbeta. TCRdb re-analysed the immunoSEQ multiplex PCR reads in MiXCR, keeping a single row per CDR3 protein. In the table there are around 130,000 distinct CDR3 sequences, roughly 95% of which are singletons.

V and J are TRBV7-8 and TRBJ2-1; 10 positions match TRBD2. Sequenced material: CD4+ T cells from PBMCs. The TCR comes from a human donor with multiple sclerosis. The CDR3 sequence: CASSLRIAGGNEQFF. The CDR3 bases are TGTGCCAGCAGCTTAAGAATAGCGGGGGGCAATGAGCAGTTCTTC.